What follows describes a single TCR beta chain. Sequenced by immunoSEQ multiplex PCR; TCRdb stores in-frame clones only, minus some. This table holds 1.4 million or so clones, about 98.5% found once. The V and J ends lost 1 base and 3 bases respectively, with 13 bases between them. This CDR3 is built from 15 residues. Germline values: CDR1 SGHAT, CDR2 FQNNGV. These data belong to a study of shared clonotypes between healthy human individuals. The rearrangement uses TRBV11-2 and TRBJ2-7; maybe TRBD2 (6 bases). The sequence derives from a man younger than 45 in good health. Sequencing was carried out using naive CD4+ T cells sorted from blood. Subset specified: CD45RA+ positively selected. In DNA, the CDR3 is TGTGCCAGCAGCTTAGTAGGCGGGACTGGCTACGAGCAGTACTTC. It specifies CASSLVGGTGYEQYF.